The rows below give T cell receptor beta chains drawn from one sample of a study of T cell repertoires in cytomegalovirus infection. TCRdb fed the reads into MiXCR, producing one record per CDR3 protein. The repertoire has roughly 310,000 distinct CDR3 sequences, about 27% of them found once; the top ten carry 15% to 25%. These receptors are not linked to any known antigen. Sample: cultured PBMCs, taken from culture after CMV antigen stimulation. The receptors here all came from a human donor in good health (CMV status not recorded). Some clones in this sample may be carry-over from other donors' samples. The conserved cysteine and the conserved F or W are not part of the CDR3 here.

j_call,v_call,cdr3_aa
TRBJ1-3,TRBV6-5,ASSPTGRSGNTIY
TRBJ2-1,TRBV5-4,ASSAGTAPNEQF
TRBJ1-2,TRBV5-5,ASSLGGPVGLYGYT
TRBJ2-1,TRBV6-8,ASSLAILPGGEQF
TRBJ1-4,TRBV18,ASSPRSQPNEKLF
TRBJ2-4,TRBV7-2,ASSSPSGGGIQY
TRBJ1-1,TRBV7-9,ASSFLQGATEAF
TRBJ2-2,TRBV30,AWSVLLAEDTGELF
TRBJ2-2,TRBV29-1,SAVPGQSNTGELF
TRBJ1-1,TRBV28,ASSSPREGNTEAF
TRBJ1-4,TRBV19,ASSAQGLNEKLF
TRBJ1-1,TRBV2,ASSLGGGPNTEAF
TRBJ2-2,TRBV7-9,ASLSPGAGVDGELF
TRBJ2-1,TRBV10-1,ASSEPSGPHGTSGYSYNEQF
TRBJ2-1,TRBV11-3,ASSLVFGGEAYNEQF
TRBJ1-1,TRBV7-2,ASSTRDRMEAF
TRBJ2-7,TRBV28,ASSLWEDAGASYEQY
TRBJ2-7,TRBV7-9,ASSIGIYEQY
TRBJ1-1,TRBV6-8,ASSRGREEAF
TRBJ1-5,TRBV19,ASSLPAQPQH
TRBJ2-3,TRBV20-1,SASPRRGGRGDTQY
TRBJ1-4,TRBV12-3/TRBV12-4,ASSLEGSKLF
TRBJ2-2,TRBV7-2,ASSLGSGRALEGTNTGELF
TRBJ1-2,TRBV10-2,ASSPVAGGNGYT
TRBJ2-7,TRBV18,ASSPPMETSYEQY
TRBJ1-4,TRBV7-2,ASSLLAGGDEKLF
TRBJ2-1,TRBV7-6,ASSSRLAGEAEQF
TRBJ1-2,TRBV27,ASRRDGNYGYT
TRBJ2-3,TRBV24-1,ATSLGDTQY
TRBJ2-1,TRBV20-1,SARDAGGVNEQF
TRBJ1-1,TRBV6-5,ASSFTRDADTEAF
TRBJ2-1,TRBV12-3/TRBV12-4,ASSSNLAGWDNEQF
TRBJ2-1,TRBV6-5,ASSRGSTSTGNEQF
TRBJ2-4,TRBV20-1,SARESKAKNIQY
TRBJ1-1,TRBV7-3,ASSYGPASNTEAF
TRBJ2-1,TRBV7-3,ASSFVAPLNPSSYNEQF
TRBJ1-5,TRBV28,ASSLTRSGQGTLEPQH
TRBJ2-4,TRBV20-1,SAIIGGSAKNIQY
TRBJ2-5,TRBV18,ASSPGGGRETQC
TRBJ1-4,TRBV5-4,ASSFGRGEKLF
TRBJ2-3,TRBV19,ASRGRDGPTDTQY
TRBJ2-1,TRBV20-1,SASEGLSYNEQF
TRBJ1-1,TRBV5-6,ASSGPGTPKSNTEAF
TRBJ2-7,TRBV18,ASSPPPGLGPREQY
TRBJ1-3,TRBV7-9,ASSFPPGISGNTIY
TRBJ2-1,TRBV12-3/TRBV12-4,ASSLMGGSGGFYNEQF
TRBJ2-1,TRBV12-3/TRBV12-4,ASSLAASRGDEQF
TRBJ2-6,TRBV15,ATSPSSFSGANVLT
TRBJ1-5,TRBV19,ASSQSGDGQPQH
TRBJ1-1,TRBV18,ASSRGQVERDTEAF
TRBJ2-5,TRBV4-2,ASSGPVWREIPETQY
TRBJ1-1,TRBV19,AVRRAGRNTEAF
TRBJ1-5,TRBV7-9,ASSFQDRAGNQPQH
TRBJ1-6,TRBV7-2,ASSLDNSYNSPLH